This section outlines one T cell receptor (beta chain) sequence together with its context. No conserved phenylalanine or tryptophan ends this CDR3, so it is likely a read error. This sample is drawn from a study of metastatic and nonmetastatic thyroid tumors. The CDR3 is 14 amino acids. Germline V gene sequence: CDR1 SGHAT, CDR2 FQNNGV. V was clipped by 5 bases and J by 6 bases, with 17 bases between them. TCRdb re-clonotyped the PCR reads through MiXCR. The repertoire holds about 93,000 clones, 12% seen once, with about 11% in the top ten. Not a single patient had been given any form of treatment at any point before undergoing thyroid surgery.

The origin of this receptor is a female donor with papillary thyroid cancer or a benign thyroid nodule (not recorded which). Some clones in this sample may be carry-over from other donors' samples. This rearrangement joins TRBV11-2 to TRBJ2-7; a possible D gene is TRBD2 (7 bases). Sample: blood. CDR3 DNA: TGTGCCAGCAGCACCCGAGGGGGGGCGGTCGAGCAGTACTCC. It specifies CASSTRGGAVEQYS.